This T cell receptor (beta chain) derives from a study of blood T cell repertoires in COVID-19. The protocol was immunoSEQ multiplex PCR, while the TCRdb copy is restricted to in-frame clones and leaves out a portion. Of 150,000 to 200,000 clones in the sample, 89% are singletons; the top ten hold approximately 2.9%. The CDR3 is 15 residues long. CDR1 and CDR2 (germline): SGHVS, FNYEAQ. V lost 1 base and J lost 0, with 9 bases in between. The receptor was derived from a man in his sixties with acute or convalescent COVID-19. Material for sequencing was peripheral blood. The chain is built from TRBV7-6 and TRBJ1-1; D is unresolved. CDR3 nucleotide sequence: TGTGCCAGCAGCTTAGATCAGATTCTGAACACTGAAGCTTTCTTT. As protein: CASSLDQILNTEAFF.